This T cell receptor beta chain was sequenced for a study of regulatory T cells in long-lasting Graves disease. Germline V gene data show CDR1 as SGDLS and CDR2 as YYNGEE. The CDR3 is made up of 16 amino acids. The V end lost 0 bases, the J end lost 1 base, and 13 bases lay between the germline ends. The TCR beta library used iRepertoire HTBI primers with Arm-PCR amplification of CDR3. Each CDR3 protein gets one entry after TCRdb re-called the multiplex PCR reads with MiXCR. Altogether over 500,000 distinct CDR3 sequences are present, 15% to 20% being singletons, with the ten largest covering around 12%. Remarks on this clonotype: What it binds is unknown.

Findings of the study overall: What was studied was peripheral blood only, and not thyroid tissue. TCR diversity in persistent Graves' patients was below that of newly diagnosed ones.

Stated time point: newly diagnosed GD, antithyroid drugs for less than 3 months. After RNA was extracted from PBMCs, the TCR library was made from it. Patients were enrolled at an endocrinology department in Xi'an, China. The same sample was also used in a study of T cells in Graves' hyperthyroidism and ophthalmopathy.

Source: peripheral blood mononuclear cells (PBMCs), taken at new diagnosis, from a patient treated with antithyroid drugs. The clonotype originates from a young man with Graves disease. The rearrangement links TRBV9 to TRBJ1-1; D is possibly TRBD1 (6 bases). CDR3 in amino acids: CASSVGGGGQNTEAFF. For the CDR3, the DNA is TGTGCCAGCAGCGTAGGAGGGGGGGGCCAGAACACTGAAGCTTTCTTT. The whole variable domain, filled in from reference TRBV9 and TRBJ1-1, reads DSGVTQTPKHLITATGQRVTLRCSPRSGDLSVYWYQQSLDQGLQFLIQYYNGEERAKGNILERFSAQQFPDLHSELNLSSLELGDSALYFCASSVGGGGQNTEAFFGQGTRLTVV.